Below are 28 T cell receptor beta chains sequenced from a single sample in a study of T-cell memory formation after mild COVID-19. TCRdb re-called the 5' RACE reads through MiXCR, storing one row per CDR3 protein. The data show around 200,000 distinct CDR3 sequences, with around 16% seen just once and approximately 2% held by the top ten. Material: PBMCs or a T cell subset sorted from them (not recorded which). The receptor set was obtained from an adult woman who had mild COVID-19 (a few samples of this study predate the infection). Cell type and time point are not known.

In its sample, this clonotype was seen a few times. The V call is TRBV6-2 or TRBV6-3, the J call TRBJ2-7; TRBD2 agrees at 13 bases. In germline, CDR1 is MNHEY, CDR2 SVGEGT. V dropped 0 bases and J dropped 7; count of bases not matched to a gene: 9. The CDR3 covers 17 residues. The CDR3 is CASSYSTSGGARVEQYF. In nucleotides, the CDR3 is TGTGCCAGCAGTTACTCTACTAGCGGGGGGGCCCGGGTAGAGCAGTACTTC.

CDR3 nucleotide sequence: TGTGCCAGCACGACCGGGACATTAGGCCGTTACGAGCAGTACTTC. Its protein is CASTTGTLGRYEQYF. This chain uses TRBV3-1 with TRBJ2-7; a weak D match, TRBD1 (6 bases). Per germline, CDR1 LGHDT and CDR2 YNNKEL (reference sequence). This CDR3 has 15 amino acids. Trimming took off 7 bases at V and 4 bases at J, with 20 bases between the two ends.

Only a few counts were recorded for this clonotype. The chain uses TRBV5-5 and TRBJ2-1; D unresolved. CDR3 length: 12 residues. Per germline, CDR1 SGHKS and CDR2 YYEKEE (reference sequence). Trimming removed 0 bases from V and 7 bases from J, with 5 bases in between. The CDR3 DNA is TGTGCCAGCAGCTTGGAAGTGAATGAGCAGTTCTTC. It yields the protein CASSLEVNEQFF.

The chain is built from TRBV28 and TRBJ2-1; 12 positions match TRBD2. CDR3 size: 16 residues. V trimming: 5 bases; J trimming: 4 bases; junction bases outside the gene matches: 6. Germline assignment: CDR1 MDHEN and CDR2 SYDVKM. The CDR3 DNA reads TGTGCCAGCAGTCCGTGGACTAGCGGGACGTACAATGAGCAGTTCTTC. Translated, it gives CASSPWTSGTYNEQFF.

A few counts support this clonotype. V and J are TRBV7-2 and TRBJ2-7, with 7 bases fitting TRBD1. This CDR3 comprises 15 residues. Germline loops: CDR1 SGHTA, CDR2 FQGNSA. Unmatched junction bases numbered 8, after V lost 3 bases and J lost 3 bases. The CDR3 bases are TGTGCCAGCAGCTTTAGGGACAGCAACCGCTACGAGCAGTACTTC. Its translation is CASSFRDSNRYEQYF.

V gene TRBV7-2 combines with J gene TRBJ2-2, with 12 positions matching TRBD2. CDR1 is SGHTA and CDR2 is FQGNSA in the germline V gene. The length of the CDR3 is 15 residues. The V and J ends lost 6 bases and 6 bases, in that order; junction bases with no gene match: 5. CDR3 sequence reads: CASRLGLAGSGELFF. CDR3 DNA sequence: TGTGCCAGCAGACTGGGACTAGCGGGTTCCGGGGAGCTGTTTTTT.

This clonotype was seen more than once but under ten times. This chain uses TRBV7-9 with TRBJ1-2; the match to TRBD1 covers 9 bases. Germline CDR1 and CDR2: SEHNR and FQNEAQ (reference sequence). Trimming removed 3 bases from V and 1 base from J; junction bases left unmatched: 3. The CDR3 consists of 15 residues. The DNA of the CDR3 is TGTGCCAGCAGCTTCACGGACAGGGGTAACTATGGCTACACCTTC. Its translation is CASSFTDRGNYGYTF.

The chain employs TRBV2 and TRBJ2-6; D not resolved. Germline CDR1 reads SNHLY; CDR2 reads FYNNEI. The V end was cut by 4 bases, the J end by 0 bases, with 7 bases between. This CDR3 has 15 amino acids. Written as DNA, the CDR3 is TGTGCCAGCAGTGCTCGGGTCTCTGGGGCCAACGTCCTGACTTTC. It translates to CASSARVSGANVLTF. The entire variable domain, with the rest obtained from reference TRBV2 and TRBJ2-6, is as follows: EPEVTQTPSHQVTQMGQEVILRCVPISNHLYFYWYRQILGQKVEFLVSFYNNEISEKSEIFDDQFSVERPDGSNFTLKIRSTKLEDSAMYFCASSARVSGANVLTFGAGSRLTVL.

This clonotype was observed a few times. V and J are TRBV5-1 and TRBJ2-7, with TRBD1 matching over 7 bases. Germline CDR1 reads SGHRS; CDR2 reads YFSETQ. This CDR3 is 21 amino acids long. J was trimmed by 0 bases and V by 4 bases; bases with no gene match: 25. The CDR3 region has the DNA TGCGCCAGCAGCCTCAAAGCATACCCGGGACAGACCTTAAGCTACTCCTACGAGCAGTACTTC. Amino acid sequence: CASSLKAYPGQTLSYSYEQYF.

This clonotype was counted only a few times. The rearrangement links TRBV5-1 to TRBJ1-1, with TRBD1 as a possible D gene (5 bases). The ends were cut back, 7 bases at V and 0 bases at J, with 10 bases in the middle. The V gene's germline CDR1 is SGHRS and CDR2 YFSETQ. This CDR3 is built from 13 residues. This chain's CDR3 is CASRGRLNTEAFF. CDR3 sequence (DNA): TGCGCCAGCCGGGGCAGGTTGAACACTGAAGCTTTCTTT.

The chain combines TRBV24-1 with TRBJ2-3; tentatively, D is TRBD1 (6 bases). This CDR3 region has 13 residues. CDR1 is KGHDR and CDR2 is SFDVKD in the germline V gene. V was shortened by 7 bases and J by 1 base, with 8 bases between the two germline ends. Written as DNA, the CDR3 is TGTGCCACCAGACGACAGGGCACAGATACGCAGTATTTT. Its translation: CATRRQGTDTQYF.

V and J are TRBV7-9 and TRBJ2-7, with 8 bases matching TRBD1. CDR1 SEHNR and CDR2 FQNEAQ come from the germline V gene (reference sequence). The CDR3 spans 15 residues. V lost 4 bases to trimming and J lost 0 bases; unmatched junction nucleotides: 5. The CDR3 nucleotides are TGTGCCAGCAGCTGGGCAGGACAGGGCTCCTACGAGCAGTACTTC. Amino acids: CASSWAGQGSYEQYF. Filled out from reference TRBV7-9 and TRBJ2-7, the complete variable domain reads DTGVSQNPRHKITKRGQNVTFRCDPISEHNRLYWYRQTLGQGPEFLTYFQNEAQLEKSRLLSDRFSAERPKGSFSTLEIQRTEQGDSAMYLCASSWAGQGSYEQYFGPGTRLTVT.

As DNA, the CDR3 is TGTGCCAGCAGTCAAGGGAAAGAGACCCAGTACTTC. Residues: CASSQGKETQYF. The V gene is TRBV6-5, the J gene TRBJ2-5, with D uncertain. The CDR3 runs 12 residues. Per germline, CDR1 MNHEY and CDR2 SVGAGI. The ends were cut back, 5 bases at V and 3 bases at J, with 7 bases in the middle.

This clonotype has a handful of counts. This chain uses TRBV4-2 with TRBJ2-1; 16 positions agree with TRBD2. CDR3 length equals 18 residues. In germline, CDR1 is LGHNA, CDR2 YNFKEQ. The V gene end was trimmed by 4 bases and the J gene end by 5 bases; junction bases not matched to a gene: 8. The CDR3 is CASSPGTSGRVFHNEQFF. Here the CDR3 DNA reads TGTGCCAGCAGCCCCGGGACTAGCGGGAGGGTTTTCCACAATGAGCAGTTCTTC.

The chain uses TRBV7-7 and TRBJ2-1; 10 bases line up with TRBD2. The CDR3 runs to 15 residues. The germline V gene encodes CDR1 SSHAT and CDR2 FNYEAQ (reference sequence). J gave up 5 bases and V 5 bases, and 6 bases lay outside the gene matches. The CDR3 DNA is TGTGCCAGCAGCGCCGGGACTAGCGTTAACAATGAGCAGTTCTTC. This gives the protein CASSAGTSVNNEQFF.

This clonotype appeared a few times. J is TRBJ2-3 and V is TRBV7-3, with TRBD2 as a possible D gene (6 bases). The CDR3 has 15 amino acids. Germline CDR1 reads SGHTA; CDR2 reads FQGTGA. The germline V and J ends were trimmed by 5 bases and 4 bases, with 16 bases remaining between them. In nucleotides, the CDR3 is TGTGCCAGCAGCCACAGCGGGTCGGGCGCAGATACGCAGTATTTT. It is translated as CASSHSGSGADTQYF.

V usage is TRBV4-3 and J usage is TRBJ2-7; the match to TRBD1 covers 7 bases. V lost 4 bases and J lost 3; bases outside the gene matches: 6. Per the germline V gene, CDR1 is LGHNA and CDR2 is YSLEER. This CDR3 is 14 amino acids long. The CDR3 coding sequence is TGCGCCAGCAGCCCTGGGACAGAGGACTACGAGCAGTACTTC. It codes for CASSPGTEDYEQYF.

The CDR3 here is CASSLDRGPGTDTQYF. Written as DNA, the CDR3 is TGTGCCAGCAGCCTGGACAGGGGCCCGGGCACAGATACGCAGTATTTT. The chain couples TRBV5-6 to TRBJ2-3, with 9 bases identical to TRBD1. The length of the CDR3 is 16 residues. In germline, CDR1 is SGHDT, CDR2 YYEEEE. With V trimmed by 4 bases and J by 1 base, 7 bases remained unmatched.

The chain employs TRBV5-1 and TRBJ1-5; no definite D call. Between the trimmed V and J ends, which lost 0 bases and 7 bases, there was a span of 8 bases. The CDR3 is made up of 13 amino acids. Germline CDR1 is SGHRS and CDR2 is YFSETQ. The CDR3 DNA sequence: TGCGCCAGCAGCTTGGAAGGGTACCAGCCCCAGCATTTT. Translated, it gives CASSLEGYQPQHF.

This clonotype turned up a few times. The chain links TRBV24-1 to TRBJ2-1, with a possible D match to TRBD2 (6 bases). The CDR3 extends over 17 amino acids. Per the germline V gene, CDR1 is KGHDR and CDR2 is SFDVKD. Trimming left V 4 bases short and J 6 bases short, with 21 bases between. The CDR3 spells CATSDLPAGGARNEQFF. As DNA, the CDR3 is TGTGCCACCAGTGACCTCCCCGCGGGCGGGGCTCGCAATGAGCAGTTCTTC.

CDR3 loop: CASSFPSGRTKTQYF. CDR3 DNA: TGTGCCAGCAGCTTTCCTAGCGGGAGAACGAAGACCCAGTACTTC. The V and J genes are TRBV7-9 and TRBJ2-5, with 10 bases that match TRBD2. The V segment lost 3 bases and the J segment 6 bases; nucleotides outside the gene matches: 7. The CDR3 contains 15 residues. The V gene's germline CDR1 is SEHNR and CDR2 FQNEAQ (reference sequence). Looking up the rest from reference TRBV7-9 and TRBJ2-5 gives the full variable domain: DTGVSQNPRHKITKRGQNVTFRCDPISEHNRLYWYRQTLGQGPEFLTYFQNEAQLEKSRLLSDRFSAERPKGSFSTLEIQRTEQGDSAMYLCASSFPSGRTKTQYFGPGTRLLVL.

This clonotype has a count of ten or more. This rearrangement joins TRBV7-2 to TRBJ2-1; D could derive from TRBD1 or TRBD2 (5 bases each). Germline CDR1 and CDR2: SGHTA and FQGNSA. V was clipped by 5 bases and J by 3 bases, with 11 bases between them. CDR3 length: 14 residues. CDR3 in DNA: TGTGCCAGCAGCCTGGGGGTAAACTACAATGAGCAGTTCTTC. Protein product: CASSLGVNYNEQFF.

V is TRBV6-6 and J is TRBJ1-2; a possible D gene is TRBD1 (5 bases). The CDR3 covers 12 residues. V was clipped by 6 bases and J by 6 bases, with 11 bases between them. CDR1 is MNHNY, CDR2 SVGAGI, per germline (reference sequence). CDR3: CASRLTEHGYTF. The CDR3 DNA reads TGTGCCAGCAGGCTGACAGAACATGGCTACACCTTC.

This clonotype was seen a few times. The CDR3, as DNA: TGTGCCACCTACTTGTCCCTCCGATCCGGGACCGAGATCCGAATTTCCTACGAGCAGTACTTC. Its protein is CATYLSLRSGTEIRISYEQYF. The V and J genes are TRBV5-5 and TRBJ2-7; D is perhaps TRBD1 or TRBD2 (5 bases each). The CDR3 spans 21 residues. Germline V gene data show CDR1 as SGHKS and CDR2 as YYEKEE (reference sequence). V lost 9 bases to trimming and J lost 1 base, with 38 bases between them.

This clonotype was seen more than once but under ten times. The V and J genes are TRBV3-1 and TRBJ2-3; D not certain. The CDR3 sequence is 12 residues long. Trimming removed 1 base from V and 6 bases from J, with 5 bases in between. CDR1 LGHDT and CDR2 YNNKEL come from the germline V gene (reference sequence). The CDR3 reads CASSQVVDTQYF. The CDR3 DNA sequence: TGTGCCAGCAGCCAAGTCGTCGATACGCAGTATTTT.

V gene TRBV4-1 combines with J gene TRBJ1-1; a weak D match, TRBD1 (6 bases). Trimming left V 4 bases short and J 6 bases short, with 15 bases between. Germline loops: CDR1 MGHRA, CDR2 YSYEKL. The CDR3 length is 14 residues. CDR3 protein: CASSPRTGYAEAFF. CDR3 coding DNA: TGCGCCAGCAGCCCCCGAACAGGGTACGCTGAAGCTTTCTTT.

CDR3 coding DNA: TGTGCCACCAGTGATTTAGGGGGCCCCAAAGAGACCCAGTACTTC. Translated, it gives CATSDLGGPKETQYF. V is TRBV24-1 and J is TRBJ2-5, with 7 bases matching TRBD1. This CDR3 is 15 amino acids long. The junction had 4 bases not matched to a gene; V was cut back by 1 base and J by 3 bases. Germline-derived CDR1 and CDR2 are KGHDR and SFDVKD.

The chain couples TRBV6-6 to TRBJ2-7; 9 bases are a match to TRBD2. CDR1 MNHNY and CDR2 SVGAGI come from the germline V gene (reference sequence). This CDR3 comprises 15 residues. The junction had 4 bases not matched to a gene; V was cut back by 2 bases and J by 2 bases. CDR3 DNA: TGTGCCAGCAGTTACAATAGCGGGGGACCCTACGAGCAGTACTTC. This sequence encodes CASSYNSGGPYEQYF.